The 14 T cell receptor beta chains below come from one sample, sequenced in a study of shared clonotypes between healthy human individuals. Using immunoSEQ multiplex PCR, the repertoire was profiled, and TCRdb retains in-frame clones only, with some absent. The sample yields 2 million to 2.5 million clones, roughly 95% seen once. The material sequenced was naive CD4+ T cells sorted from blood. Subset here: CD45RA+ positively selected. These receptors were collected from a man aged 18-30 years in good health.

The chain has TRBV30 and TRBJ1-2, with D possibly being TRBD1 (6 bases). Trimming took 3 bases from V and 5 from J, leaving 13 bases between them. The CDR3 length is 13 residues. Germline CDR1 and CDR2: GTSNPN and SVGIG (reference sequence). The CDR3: CAWSPPGVYGYTF. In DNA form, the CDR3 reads TGTGCCTGGAGCCCCCCAGGGGTTTATGGCTACACCTTC. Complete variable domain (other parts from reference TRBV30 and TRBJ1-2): SQTIHQWPATLVQPVGSPLSLECTVEGTSNPNLYWYRQAAGRGLQLLFYSVGIGQISSEVPQNLSASRPQDRQFILSSKKLLLSDSGFYLCAWSPPGVYGYTFGSGTRLTVV.

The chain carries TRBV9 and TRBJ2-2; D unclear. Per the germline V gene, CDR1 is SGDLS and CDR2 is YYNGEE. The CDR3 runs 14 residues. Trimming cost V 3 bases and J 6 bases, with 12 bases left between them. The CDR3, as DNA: TGTGCCAGCAGCGCTACCCCTGAGGCCGGGGAGCTGTTTTTT. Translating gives CASSATPEAGELFF.

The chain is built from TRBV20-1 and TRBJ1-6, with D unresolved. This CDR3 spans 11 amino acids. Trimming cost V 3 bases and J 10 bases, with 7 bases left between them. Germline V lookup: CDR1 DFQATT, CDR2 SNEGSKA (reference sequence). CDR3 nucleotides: TGCAGTGCTAGCCAATTGTCACCCCTCCACTTT. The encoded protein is CSASQLSPLHF.

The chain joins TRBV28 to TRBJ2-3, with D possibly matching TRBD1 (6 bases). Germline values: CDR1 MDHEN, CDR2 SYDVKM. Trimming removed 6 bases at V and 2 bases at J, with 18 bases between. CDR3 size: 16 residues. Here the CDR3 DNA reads TGTGCCAGCAGCATCCTCCCAGGACAGAACACAGATACGCAGTATTTT. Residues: CASSILPGQNTDTQYF.

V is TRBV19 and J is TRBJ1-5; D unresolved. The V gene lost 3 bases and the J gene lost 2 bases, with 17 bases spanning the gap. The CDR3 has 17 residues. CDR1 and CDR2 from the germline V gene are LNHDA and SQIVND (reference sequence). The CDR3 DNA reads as TGTGCCAGTAGTATCCCCCCGAGCGGTTGGGGCAATCAGCCCCAGCATTTT. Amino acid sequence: CASSIPPSGWGNQPQHF.

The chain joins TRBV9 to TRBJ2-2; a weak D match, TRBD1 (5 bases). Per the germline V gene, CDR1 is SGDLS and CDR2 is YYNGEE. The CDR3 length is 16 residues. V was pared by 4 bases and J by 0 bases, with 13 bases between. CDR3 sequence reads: CASSLTTGSNTGELFF. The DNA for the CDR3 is TGTGCCAGCAGCCTAACAACAGGTTCGAACACCGGGGAGCTGTTTTTT.

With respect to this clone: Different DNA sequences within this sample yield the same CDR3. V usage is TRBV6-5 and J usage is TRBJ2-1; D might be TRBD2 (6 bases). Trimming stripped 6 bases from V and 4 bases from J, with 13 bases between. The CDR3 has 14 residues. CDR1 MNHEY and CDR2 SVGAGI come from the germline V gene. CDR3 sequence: CASSPGLSYNEQFF. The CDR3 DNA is TGTGCCAGCAGCCCGGGACTTTCGTACAATGAGCAGTTCTTC.

CDR3 nucleotide sequence: TGTGCTAGTGGCCGGGACAACACAGATACGCAGTATTTT. Translation: CASGRDNTDTQYF. The chain joins TRBV12-5 to TRBJ2-3; TRBD1 might be the D (6 bases). The CDR3 contains 13 residues. The germline gives CDR1 LGHNT, CDR2 FRNRAP. Trimming removed 6 bases from V and 2 bases from J, with 9 bases in between.

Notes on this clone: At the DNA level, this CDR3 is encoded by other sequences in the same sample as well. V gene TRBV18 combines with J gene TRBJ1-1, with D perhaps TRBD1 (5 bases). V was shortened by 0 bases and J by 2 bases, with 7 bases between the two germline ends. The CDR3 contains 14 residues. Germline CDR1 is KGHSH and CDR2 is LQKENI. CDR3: CASSPPGLNTEAFF. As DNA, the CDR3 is TGTGCCAGCTCACCACCGGGACTCAACACTGAAGCTTTCTTT.

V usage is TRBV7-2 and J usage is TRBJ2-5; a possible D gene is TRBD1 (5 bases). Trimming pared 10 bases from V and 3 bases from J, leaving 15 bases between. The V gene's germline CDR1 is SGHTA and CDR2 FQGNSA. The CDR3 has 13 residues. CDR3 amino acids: CATRTAGKETQYF. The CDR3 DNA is TGTGCCACCCGAACCGCAGGGAAAGAGACCCAGTACTTC.

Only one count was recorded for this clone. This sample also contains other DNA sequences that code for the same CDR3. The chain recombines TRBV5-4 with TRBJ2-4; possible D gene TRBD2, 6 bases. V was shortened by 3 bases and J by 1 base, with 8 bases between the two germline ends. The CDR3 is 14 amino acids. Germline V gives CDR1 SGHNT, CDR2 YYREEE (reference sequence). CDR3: CASSSGGAKNIQYF. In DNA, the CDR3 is TGTGCCAGCAGCTCCGGGGGTGCCAAAAACATTCAGTACTTC.

CDR3 loop: CASSESADPRTEAFF. Written as DNA, the CDR3 is TGTGCCAGCAGTGAGTCGGCAGACCCGCGGACTGAAGCTTTCTTT. The chain recombines TRBV2 with TRBJ1-1, with no clear D. The V end lost 3 bases, the J end lost 5 bases, and 16 bases lay between the germline ends. The CDR3 totals 15 residues. CDR1 and CDR2 (germline): SNHLY, FYNNEI.

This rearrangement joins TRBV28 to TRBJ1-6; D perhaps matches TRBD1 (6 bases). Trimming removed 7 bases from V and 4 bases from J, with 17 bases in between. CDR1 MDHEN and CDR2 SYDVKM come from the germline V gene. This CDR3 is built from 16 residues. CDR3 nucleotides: TGTGCCAGCACCCTAAGGGGGTCCGGATATAATTCACCCCTCCACTTT. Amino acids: CASTLRGSGYNSPLHF. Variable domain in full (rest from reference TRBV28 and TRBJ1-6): DVKVTQSSRYLVKRTGEKVFLECVQDMDHENMFWYRQDPGLGLRLIYFSYDVKMKEKGDIPEGYSVSREKKERFSLILESASTNQTSMYLCASTLRGSGYNSPLHFGNGTRLTVT.

The CDR3 DNA is TGTGCCAGTAGTATCTGGACGTGGGGCACCGGGGAGCTGTTTTTT. Its protein product is CASSIWTWGTGELFF. The chain links TRBV19 to TRBJ2-2, with D unclear. Trimming took off 3 bases at V and 4 bases at J, with 12 bases between the two ends. The germline V gene has CDR1 LNHDA and CDR2 SQIVND (reference sequence). The CDR3 runs 15 residues. Together with reference TRBV19 and TRBJ2-2, the CDR3 gives the full variable domain: DGGITQSPKYLFRKEGQNVTLSCEQNLNHDAMYWYRQDPGQGLRLIYYSQIVNDFQKGDIAEGYSVSREKKESFPLTVTSAQKNPTAFYLCASSIWTWGTGELFFGEGSRLTVL.